This T cell receptor (beta chain) appears in the sequencing data of a study of blood T cell repertoires in COVID-19. V shed 0 bases and J shed 4 bases, with 21 bases lying between them. Germline V gene lookup returns CDR1 LNHDA and CDR2 SQIVND (reference sequence). This CDR3 spans 18 amino acids. Only in-frame clones appear in the TCRdb table, and some are missing; sequencing was by immunoSEQ multiplex PCR. The profile shows over 150,000 clones, roughly 84% of them singletons. This chain connects TRBV19 to TRBJ1-1, with D possibly being TRBD1 (5 bases). The TCR comes from a woman aged 80 or over with active or convalescent COVID-19. Sequencing input: peripheral blood. The CDR3 region has the DNA TGTGCCAGTAGTATAGATCTAAGGGATTGGGGGGAGGGCACTGAAGCTTTCTTT. Encoded protein: CASSIDLRDWGEGTEAFF.